This is a list of T cell receptor beta chains from one sample in a study of T-cell memory formation after mild COVID-19. TCRdb reprocessed the 5' RACE reads via MiXCR and lists one record per CDR3 protein. The sample includes approximately 350,000 distinct CDR3 sequences, roughly 14% of them seen just once. The sequenced material came from PBMCs or a T cell subset sorted from them (not recorded which). The receptors come from a man between 18 and 35 years old who had mild COVID-19 (a few samples of this study predate the infection). Cell type and time point are not known. CDR3s include the opening cysteine and the closing phenylalanine or tryptophan. The D gene is left open where the match is weak.

j_gene: TRBJ2-5; d_gene: NA; v_gene: TRBV5-1; CDR3aa: CASSLGFGQETQYF
j_gene: TRBJ1-1; d_gene: NA; v_gene: TRBV5-1; CDR3aa: CASSYSHPNTEAFF
j_gene: TRBJ2-1; d_gene: TRBD1; v_gene: TRBV11-2; CDR3aa: CASSLVHSGTGYNEQFF
j_gene: TRBJ1-2; d_gene: TRBD1; v_gene: TRBV13; CDR3aa: CASSDGQGARNNYGYTF
j_gene: TRBJ2-1; d_gene: NA; v_gene: TRBV6-2/TRBV6-3; CDR3aa: CASSYSSMGSYNEQFF
j_gene: TRBJ2-4; d_gene: NA; v_gene: TRBV3-1; CDR3aa: CASTPNPGVGNIQYF
j_gene: TRBJ1-3; d_gene: NA; v_gene: TRBV5-1; CDR3aa: CASSLIGQRPGNTIYF
j_gene: TRBJ1-6; d_gene: NA; v_gene: TRBV10-3; CDR3aa: CAISETRGHPSPLHF
j_gene: TRBJ2-4; d_gene: TRBD1; v_gene: TRBV7-9; CDR3aa: CASSANRGLAKNIQYF
j_gene: TRBJ2-2; d_gene: NA; v_gene: TRBV7-8; CDR3aa: CASSLLGRQNTGELFF
j_gene: TRBJ2-5; d_gene: NA; v_gene: TRBV2; CDR3aa: CASSPPSLPETQYF
j_gene: TRBJ1-1; d_gene: NA; v_gene: TRBV6-2/TRBV6-3; CDR3aa: CASRVGGRNTEAFF
j_gene: TRBJ1-3; d_gene: TRBD1; v_gene: TRBV7-8; CDR3aa: CASSLIHGQGASGNTIYF
j_gene: TRBJ2-2; d_gene: NA; v_gene: TRBV20-1; CDR3aa: CSARDELAQNTGELFF
j_gene: TRBJ1-1; d_gene: NA; v_gene: TRBV5-1; CDR3aa: CASSFGGGPLEAFF
j_gene: TRBJ2-1; d_gene: TRBD1; v_gene: TRBV12-3/TRBV12-4; CDR3aa: CASSSPTGTTGQFF
j_gene: TRBJ1-4; d_gene: NA; v_gene: TRBV6-6; CDR3aa: CASSYSIPGTTNEKLFF
j_gene: TRBJ2-5; d_gene: TRBD2; v_gene: TRBV5-1; CDR3aa: CASSSTSGVKTQYF
j_gene: TRBJ1-2; d_gene: TRBD1; v_gene: TRBV20-1; CDR3aa: CSARDSGTGNLGYTF
j_gene: TRBJ1-4; d_gene: NA; v_gene: TRBV5-1; CDR3aa: CASSSGTGNSGEKLFF
j_gene: TRBJ2-2; d_gene: TRBD1; v_gene: TRBV5-1; CDR3aa: CASSPGQGASLLGELFF
j_gene: TRBJ1-3; d_gene: TRBD1; v_gene: TRBV7-9; CDR3aa: CATPDRGPRNTIYF
j_gene: TRBJ2-2; d_gene: NA; v_gene: TRBV11-2; CDR3aa: CASSHRENTGELFF
j_gene: TRBJ2-3; d_gene: NA; v_gene: TRBV12-3/TRBV12-4; CDR3aa: CASSTKADTQYF
j_gene: TRBJ1-4; d_gene: NA; v_gene: TRBV19; CDR3aa: CASMSRTLNEKLFF
j_gene: TRBJ1-2; d_gene: NA; v_gene: TRBV29-1; CDR3aa: CSVRLVGTKPSKNYGYTF
j_gene: TRBJ2-3; d_gene: NA; v_gene: TRBV7-8; CDR3aa: CASSLKRGGTDTQYF
j_gene: TRBJ2-1; d_gene: TRBD2; v_gene: TRBV4-3; CDR3aa: CASSQRRGEPYNEQFF
j_gene: TRBJ1-2; d_gene: TRBD1; v_gene: TRBV7-2; CDR3aa: CASTTDRTHYGYTF
j_gene: TRBJ2-7; d_gene: NA; v_gene: TRBV6-5; CDR3aa: CASSQETGHSYEQYF